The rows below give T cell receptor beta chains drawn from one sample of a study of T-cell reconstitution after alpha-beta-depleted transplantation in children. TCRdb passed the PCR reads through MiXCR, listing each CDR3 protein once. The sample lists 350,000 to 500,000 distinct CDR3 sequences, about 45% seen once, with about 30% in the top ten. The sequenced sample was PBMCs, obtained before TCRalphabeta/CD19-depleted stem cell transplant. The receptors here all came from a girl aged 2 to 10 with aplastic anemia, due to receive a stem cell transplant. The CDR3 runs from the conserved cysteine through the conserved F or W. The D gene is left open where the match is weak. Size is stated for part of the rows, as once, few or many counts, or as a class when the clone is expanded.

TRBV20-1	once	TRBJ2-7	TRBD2	TGCAGTGCCAGGACTAGCGGAGATGGTGGAATAACCCACGAGCAGTACTTC	CSARTSGDGGITHEQYF
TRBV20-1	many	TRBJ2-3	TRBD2	TGCAGTGCTACGATTAGGACTAGCGGGTGGACAGATACGCAGTATTTT	CSATIRTSGWTDTQYF
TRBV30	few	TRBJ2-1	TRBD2	TGTGCCTGGAGTGTACTCGGACTAGCGGGAGACCCCTACAATGAGCAGTTCTTC	CAWSVLGLAGDPYNEQFF
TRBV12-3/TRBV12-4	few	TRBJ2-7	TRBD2	TGTGCCAGCACCCGACTAGCGGGAGATAACGAGCAGTACTTC	CASTRLAGDNEQYF
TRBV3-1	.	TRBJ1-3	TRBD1	TGTGCCAGCAGCCCCCAGGGGGGCGCTGGAAACACCATATATTTT	CASSPQGGAGNTIYF
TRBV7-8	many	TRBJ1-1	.	TGTGCCAGCAGCTTACCCTCAGGCGGGAACACTGAAGCTTTCTTT	CASSLPSGGNTEAFF
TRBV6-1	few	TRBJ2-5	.	TGTGCCAGCTTCGGATACGGGAGCCCACAAGAGACCCAGTACTTC	CASFGYGSPQETQYF
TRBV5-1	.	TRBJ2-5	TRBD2	TGCGCCAGCAGGCGAACCGGCGGGGGAAATCAAGAGACCCAGTACTTC	CASRRTGGGNQETQYF
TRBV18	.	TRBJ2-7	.	TGTGCCAGCTCACCACCCGGCCGAACCTACGAGCAGTACTTC	CASSPPGRTYEQYF
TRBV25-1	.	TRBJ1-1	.	TGTGCCAGCAGCGACGTAGACAGAGGAACTGAAGCTTTCTTT	CASSDVDRGTEAFF
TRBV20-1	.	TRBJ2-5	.	TGCAGTGCTAGAACCCGGCCCCGGGACAACTTGCAAGAGACCCAGTACTTC	CSARTRPRDNLQETQYF
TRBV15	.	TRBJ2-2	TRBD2	TGTGCCACCAGCATACGCGGGAGCACCGGGGAGCTGTTTTTT	CATSIRGSTGELFF
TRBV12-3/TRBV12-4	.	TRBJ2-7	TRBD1	TGTGCCAGCACTCGGACAGGGGCGGCCTACGAGCAGTACTTC	CASTRTGAAYEQYF
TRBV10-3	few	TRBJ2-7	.	TGTGCCACCTGGGATAACCCCTACGAGCAGTACTTC	CATWDNPYEQYF
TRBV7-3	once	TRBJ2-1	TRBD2	TGTGCCAGCAACCTACCGTGGACTAGCGGGGGGGGTTACAATGAGCAGTTCTTC	CASNLPWTSGGGYNEQFF
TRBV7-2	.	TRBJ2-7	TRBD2	TGTGCCAGCAGCAAAGCTAGCGGGGGGGCCTACGAGCAGTACTTC	CASSKASGGAYEQYF
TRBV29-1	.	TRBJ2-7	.	TGCAGCGTTGTCGTGGGACAAGGATACGAGCAGTACTTC	CSVVVGQGYEQYF
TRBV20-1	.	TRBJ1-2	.	TGCAGTGCTAGAGCATATAGGTTTAACTATGGCTACACCTTC	CSARAYRFNYGYTF
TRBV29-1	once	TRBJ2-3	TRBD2	TGCAGCGTTGCGCCTAGCGGGGGTTCCACAGATACGCAGTATTTT	CSVAPSGGSTDTQYF
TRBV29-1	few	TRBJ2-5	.	TGCAGCGTTGCGGAGAAAGAGACCCAGTACTTC	CSVAEKETQYF
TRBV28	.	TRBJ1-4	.	TGTGCCAGCAGTTTAGCCAGCCCAGATGAAAAACTGTTTTTT	CASSLASPDEKLFF
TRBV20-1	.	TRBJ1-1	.	TGCAGTGCTAGGGCCTATCACCCTAGGGATCGAGCTTTCTTT	CSARAYHPRDRAFF